The 14 T cell receptor beta chains presented below share a single source sample, sequenced in a study of neurological immune-mediated disorders. TCRdb re-analysed the 5' RACE reads in MiXCR, keeping a single row per CDR3 protein. The sample records about 87,000 distinct CDR3 sequences, roughly 3.2% being singletons. Sequenced input: PBMCs. The receptors were gathered from a woman aged 50 to 60 with multiple sclerosis.

This clonotype was seen more than once but under ten times. The rearrangement joins TRBV5-1 to TRBJ2-3; D is unresolved. Trimming cost V 2 bases and J 3 bases, with 7 bases left between them. The V gene's germline CDR1 is SGHRS and CDR2 YFSETQ. The length of the CDR3 is 13 residues. The chain's CDR3 is CASSLRPTDTQYF. In DNA, the CDR3 is TGCGCCAGCAGCTTAAGGCCTACAGATACGCAGTATTTT.

This clonotype was seen ten or more times. This chain joins TRBV5-5 and TRBJ1-1; D is undetermined. V lost 6 bases and J lost 8, with 17 bases in between. Per the germline V gene, CDR1 is SGHKS and CDR2 is YYEKEE (reference sequence). The CDR3 has 13 residues. Here the CDR3 reads CASTLDILREAFF. CDR3 bases: TGTGCCAGCACCCTCGACATCCTCCGGGAAGCTTTCTTT.

This clonotype has a count of ten or more. J is TRBJ1-2 and V is TRBV7-9; D unresolved. CDR1 and CDR2 from the germline V gene are SEHNR and FQNEAQ (reference sequence). V gave up 4 bases and J gave up 4 bases, with 7 bases separating them. The CDR3 extends over 12 amino acids. CDR3 in DNA: TGTGCCAGCAGCTACCGTTTCTATGGCTACACCTTC. Protein sequence: CASSYRFYGYTF.

The sample holds many counts of this clonotype. This chain uses TRBV20-1 with TRBJ1-6; possible D gene TRBD1, 6 bases. Germline assignment: CDR1 DFQATT and CDR2 SNEGSKA (reference sequence). The CDR3 has 16 residues. V lost 6 bases to trimming and J lost 5 bases, with 20 bases between them. The CDR3 DNA follows: TGCAGTGCCTCCACCTTGGGGGCCCAAGATAATTCACCCCTCCACTTT. Protein product: CSASTLGAQDNSPLHF.

Many counts were recorded for this clonotype. The rearrangement uses TRBV7-3 and TRBJ2-7; 8 bases are shared with TRBD2. V was pared by 5 bases and J by 7 bases, with 10 bases of the junction left unmatched. Germline values: CDR1 SGHTA, CDR2 FQGTGA. The CDR3 extends over 14 amino acids. DNA for the CDR3: TGTGCCAGCAGCGGGGTCGGGGGGGTAGGAGAGCAGTACTTC. It specifies CASSGVGGVGEQYF.

This clonotype showed up many times. The J gene is TRBJ2-1, the V gene TRBV7-6; D tentatively fits TRBD1 or TRBD2 (6 bases each). Germline loops: CDR1 SGHVS, CDR2 FNYEAQ. With 6 bases removed from V and 2 bases from J, the gap between germline ends came to 20 bases. This CDR3 has 17 residues. The CDR3 DNA follows: TGTGCCAGCAGTTCGACGGCAGGGGACTCCCCCTACAATGAGCAGTTCTTC. Protein sequence: CASSSTAGDSPYNEQFF.

This chain links TRBV20-1 with TRBJ1-1; TRBD1 might be the D (5 bases). The CDR3 extends over 16 amino acids. Germline V gene data show CDR1 as DFQATT and CDR2 as SNEGSKA (reference sequence). V was shortened by 5 bases and J by 2 bases, with 21 bases between the two germline ends. CDR3 DNA: TGCAGTGCTCCCCTACGTGGGGGGTTCAAAAACACTGAAGCTTTCTTT. This sequence encodes CSAPLRGGFKNTEAFF.

In this sample, this clonotype turned up many times. The chain couples TRBV18 to TRBJ1-2, with a possible D match to TRBD1 (5 bases). The CDR3 length is 13 residues. V was shortened by 5 bases and J by 8 bases, with 15 bases between the two germline ends. Germline loops: CDR1 KGHSH, CDR2 LQKENI. The CDR3 loop reads CASSGTSKGGYTF. The CDR3 nucleotides read TGTGCCAGCTCAGGGACCTCTAAGGGCGGCTACACCTTC.

This clonotype appeared a few times. The chain recombines TRBV5-1 with TRBJ2-7; D is perhaps TRBD2 (6 bases). This CDR3 is 16 amino acids long. Trimming cost V 3 bases and J 3 bases, with 19 bases left between them. The germline V gene encodes CDR1 SGHRS and CDR2 YFSETQ. CDR3 DNA: TGCGCCAGCAGCTGGGCCGGGGGTAGGGGAGGCTACGAGCAGTACTTC. This sequence encodes CASSWAGGRGGYEQYF.

This clonotype was counted at least ten times. The rearrangement links TRBV5-1 to TRBJ2-4, with TRBD1 identical over 7 bases. Trimming at V came to 1 base and at J to 3 bases, leaving 4 bases not matched to a gene. Germline CDR1 is SGHRS and CDR2 is YFSETQ. The CDR3 consists of 15 residues. Here the CDR3 reads CASSLTQGDKNIQYF. The DNA for the CDR3 is TGCGCCAGCAGCTTGACCCAGGGGGACAAAAACATTCAGTACTTC.

There are many counts of this clonotype. This chain links TRBV10-1 with TRBJ2-2, with TRBD1 matching over 8 bases. CDR1 and CDR2 from the germline V gene are WNHNN and SYGVQD (reference sequence). Germline trimming cut 5 bases from V and 5 bases from J; bases unmatched to any gene: 4. The CDR3 has 14 amino acids. CDR3 loop: CASSRGQGTGELFF. DNA of the CDR3: TGCGCCAGCAGTCGAGGACAGGGAACCGGGGAGCTGTTTTTT.

This clonotype occurred many times. The chain combines TRBV5-5 with TRBJ2-7, with D maybe TRBD1 (6 bases). The V gene lost 5 bases and the J gene lost 4 bases, with 13 bases spanning the gap. The CDR3 length is 13 residues. CDR1 and CDR2 from the germline V gene are SGHKS and YYEKEE (reference sequence). As DNA, the CDR3 is TGTGCCAGCAGTTCCGGGACATGGTACGAGCAGTACTTC. This encodes CASSSGTWYEQYF.

This clonotype was seen a handful of times. A much larger clone lies a single base off, so this may be a read error. This chain links TRBV27 with TRBJ2-7; the D is unclear. CDR1 and CDR2 from the germline V gene are MNHEY and SMNVEV (reference sequence). With 6 bases removed from V and 2 bases from J, the gap between germline ends came to 5 bases. This CDR3 spans 11 amino acids. The CDR3 loop is CASSKPYEQYF. The CDR3 nucleotides are TGTGCCAGCAGCAAACCCTACGAGCAGTACTTC.

This clonotype was seen repeatedly, ten times or more. The chain uses TRBV20-1 and TRBJ2-7; 11 bases line up with TRBD2. The V and J ends lost 1 base and 1 base, in that order; junction bases with no gene match: 0. There are 14 residues in the CDR3. The germline V gene has CDR1 DFQATT and CDR2 SNEGSKA (reference sequence). In nucleotides, the CDR3 is TGCAGTGCTAGAGGACTAGCGGGGTCCTACGAGCAGTACTTC. This gives the protein CSARGLAGSYEQYF.